This TCR beta chain stems from a study of T cells expressing NK-cell markers. Study-level information: All TCR beta repertoires analysed originated from sorted CD3+CD56+NKG2C+, CD3+CD56+NKG2C- and CD3+CD56-NKG2C+ T cells. Serological testing identified most of the eight sequenced donors as HCMV-seropositive and one as seronegative.

5'RACE template switching with UMIs produced the TCR beta cDNA. TCRdb re-called the 5' RACE reads and gives one entry per CDR3 protein, without DNA. The sample includes 200,000 to 300,000 distinct CDR3 sequences. The germline V gene has CDR1 LGHDT and CDR2 YNNKEL (reference sequence). This CDR3 has 16 residues. The chain is built from TRBV3-1 and TRBJ2-5; TCRdb's assignment of TRBD1 cannot be checked, as there is no DNA. This TCR was recovered from a woman between 18 and 69 years old in good health. Sequenced input: blood T cells: a sorted CD56 or NKG2C T cell subset, CD4+ or CD8+ T cells, or bulk PBMC T cells (not recorded which). CDR3 loop: CASSPLGSGGGETQYF.